This T cell receptor (beta chain) was identified in a study of T cells after yellow fever vaccination (dated by TCRdb to between 2018 and 2021). Turning to the overall study: Libraries from fractions with low cell numbers were prepared with the SMART-Seq v4 Ultra Low Input RNA kit. Bulk TCR alpha and beta repertoires were sequenced longitudinally to track T-cell clones before and after primary and booster YFV17D yellow fever vaccination. Two healthy male donors, one aged 18 to 30 and one aged 30 to 39 years, were included in the cohort. Bulk PBMC replicates and cell subsets were isolated from blood drawn at multiple timepoints before and after both primary and secondary immunization.

The treatment or condition label here, explained by the study, means: live attenuated yellow fever vaccine strain. PBMCs were isolated from peripheral blood using a standard Ficoll-Paque protocol. Dynabeads CD4 and CD8 positive selection kits were used to isolate the CD4 and CD8 T-cell fractions. TriZol was used to extract RNA from bulk PBMCs, from CD4 and CD8 fractions, and from dextramer-positive and dextramer-negative fractions. The sequencer was an Illumina NovaSeq 6000. Synthesis of TCR cDNA relied on 5'RACE template switching, a step that introduced a universal primer site along with unique molecular identifiers. Priming for cDNA synthesis came from both the TCR alpha and TCR beta constant segments. Libraries were amplified in two PCR steps, with sample barcodes and sequencing adapters added in the second step. Sequencing of libraries was done on Illumina HiSeq 2500 (2x100 bp) or NovaSeq (2x150 bp). On the study's bioinformatics: Reads were demultiplexed and collapsed into UMI consensus sequences with MIGEC, and V(D)J alignment was performed with MiXCR. Vaccine-responding clonotypes were identified with edgeR using replicate PBMC samples, with FDR below 0.01 and a log2 fold change above 5 up to day 15 being required. Each bulk clonotype received a CD4 or CD8 identity based on whether the sequenced CD4 or CD8 repertoire contained that clonotype at higher abundance. TCRdb applied fastp at Q25 and MiXCR to the public reads, then kept only in-frame beta chains. Every CDR3 protein is listed once, alongside the most common genes and DNA of its rows. What appears here as the V and J calls and clone size reflects TCRdb's work, not the paper's. This sample comprises hundreds of thousands of distinct CDR3 sequences, around an eighth of them detected only once. The leading ten clones occupy approximately 3.3% of the sample.

Study-wide findings and limitations: A small fraction of clonotypes appeared in both the CD4 and CD8 compartments, likely as a result of convergent recombination. Most clones expanded after primary vaccination were re-detected after the booster (almost 98% of CD4 and approximately 85% of CD8), suggesting broad memory maintenance. The secondary T-cell response was weaker than the primary response but faster, peaking on day 5 instead of day 15. Because only two donors were included in the study, the extent to which the findings can be generalized is limited. Computational filtering was needed because FACS-sorted repertoires could contain abundant contaminating clonotypes from the bulk population.

Its CDR3 holds 14 amino acids, cysteine through phenylalanine. Solely the CDR3 DNA is kept, with 42 bases framed from the first base. Trimmed from V: 3 bases; trimmed from J: 9 bases; junction bases lacking a gene match: 9. This clonotype was seen a few times. Its recognized antigen is unknown. Base qualities are not provided; no much larger clone lies one nucleotide away. The chain was built from TRBV12-3 or TRBV12-4 and TRBJ1-1; 8 of the junction bases match TRBD1. This clonotype originated in a man younger than 35 who received the YFV17D yellow fever vaccine. This specimen consisted of CD4+ T cells sorted from PBMCs, obtained 15 days after the yellow fever booster vaccination. The CDR3 here reads CASSFQGAVSKAFF. The DNA is as follows: TGTGCCAGCAGTTTTCAGGGGGCAGTATCGAAAGCTTTCTTT.